One sample yielded the 20 T cell receptor beta chains listed below, sequenced in a study of cytomegalovirus exposure and HLA in healthy donors. PCR was performed using 60 Vbeta and 13 Jbeta primers. Some clones are missing from TCRdb's copy, which holds only in-frame ones; the method was immunoSEQ multiplex PCR. In the table there are 150,000 to 200,000 clones, about 80% of which are singletons. Sequences were obtained from PBMCs. These receptors were obtained from a man aged 25-45 years in good health and CMV-seronegative.

In this sample, this clone turned up a few times. The rearrangement joins TRBV19 to TRBJ1-2; 7 nucleotides align to TRBD1. The trim removed 6 bases at V and 5 bases at J, leaving 9 bases unmatched. Germline assignment: CDR1 LNHDA and CDR2 SQIVND (reference sequence). CDR3 size: 14 residues. The CDR3 nucleotides read TGTGCCAGTAGAGAGCAGGGGGTCCGATATGGCTACACCTTC. This encodes CASREQGVRYGYTF.

The chain is built from TRBV27 and TRBJ1-2, with D possibly TRBD1 on 6 matching bases. CDR3 length: 14 amino acids. V lost 5 bases and J 3 bases, leaving 13 bases between the germline ends. Germline assignment: CDR1 MNHEY and CDR2 SMNVEV (reference sequence). This CDR3 is CASSQGGAHYGYTF. In nucleotides, the CDR3 is TGTGCCAGCAGTCAAGGGGGGGCCCACTATGGCTACACCTTC.

This clone was seen just once. The chain combines TRBV5-8 with TRBJ2-3, with D perhaps TRBD2 (6 bases). Looked up from germline, CDR1 is SGHTS and CDR2 is YDEGEE. The V gene lost 7 bases and the J gene lost 3 bases, with 15 bases spanning the gap. The CDR3 length is 14 residues. CDR3 region: CASGDLGRTDTQYF. Written as DNA, the CDR3 is TGTGCCAGCGGGGATCTAGGGAGGACAGATACGCAGTATTTT.

The rearrangement joins TRBV5-1 to TRBJ2-7, with TRBD1 matching 7 bases. The germline V gene encodes CDR1 SGHRS and CDR2 YFSETQ. The CDR3 extends over 14 amino acids. With V trimmed by 4 bases and J by 1 base, 5 bases remained unmatched. In nucleotides, the CDR3 is TGCGCCAGCAGCACCGGACAGGCATCCTACGAGCAGTACTTC. Its translation is CASSTGQASYEQYF. The whole variable domain, filled in from reference TRBV5-1 and TRBJ2-7, reads KAGVTQTPRYLIKTRGQQVTLSCSPISGHRSVSWYQQTPGQGLQFLFEYFSETQRNKGNFPGRFSGRQFSNSRSEMNVSTLELGDSALYLCASSTGQASYEQYFGPGTRLTVT.

The chain joins TRBV5-6 to TRBJ2-7; 9 bases map to TRBD1. The V and J ends lost 0 bases and 3 bases, in that order; junction bases with no gene match: 13. This CDR3 is 18 amino acids long. CDR1 and CDR2 (germline): SGHDT, YYEEEE. CDR3 loop: CASSLAGTGISLIYEQYF. The CDR3, as DNA: TGTGCCAGCAGCTTGGCCGGGACAGGGATTAGTCTCATCTACGAGCAGTACTTC.

V and J are TRBV7-8 and TRBJ1-1, with 7 bases aligning to TRBD1. This CDR3 region has 17 residues. With 0 bases clipped from V and 1 base from J, the junction kept 8 bases outside the gene matches. Looked up from germline, CDR1 is SGHVS and CDR2 is FQNEAQ. The CDR3 DNA sequence: TGTGCCAGCAGCTTAGCCGGTAGGGGGCAAGAGAACACTGAAGCTTTCTTT. Encoded protein: CASSLAGRGQENTEAFF.

The chain uses TRBV6-6 and TRBJ2-5; a possible D gene is TRBD1 (7 bases). Germline CDR1 reads MNHNY; CDR2 reads SVGAGI (reference sequence). V lost 5 bases and J lost 1, with 11 bases in between. This CDR3 spans 14 amino acids. The CDR3 bases are TGTGCCAGCAGTCGTCAGGGGGGCCAAGAGACCCAGTACTTC. Protein product: CASSRQGGQETQYF.

The chain joins TRBV7-9 to TRBJ2-1, with D possibly TRBD2 on 6 matching bases. This CDR3 has 15 amino acids. Germline V lookup: CDR1 SEHNR, CDR2 FQNEAQ (reference sequence). V was shortened by 1 base and J by 4 bases, with 11 bases between the two germline ends. This CDR3 reads CASSLVRLDYNEQFF. CDR3 coding DNA: TGTGCCAGCAGCTTAGTTAGACTAGATTACAATGAGCAGTTCTTC. Full variable domain (remainder filled in from reference TRBV7-9 and TRBJ2-1): DTGVSQNPRHKITKRGQNVTFRCDPISEHNRLYWYRQTLGQGPEFLTYFQNEAQLEKSRLLSDRFSAERPKGSFSTLEIQRTEQGDSAMYLCASSLVRLDYNEQFFGPGTRLTVL.

The CDR3 reads CASSSGGTSYEQYF. CDR3 nucleotide sequence: TGTGCCAGTAGTAGCGGGGGAACCTCCTACGAGCAGTACTTC. The chain links TRBV19 to TRBJ2-7; TRBD2 matches at 7 bases. V lost 4 bases to trimming and J lost 0 bases; unmatched junction nucleotides: 3. The germline V gene has CDR1 LNHDA and CDR2 SQIVND (reference sequence). The CDR3 totals 14 residues.

In this sample, this clone turned up once. The J gene is TRBJ1-1, the V gene TRBV30, with D perhaps TRBD1 (5 bases). CDR3 size: 16 residues. Trimming took 2 bases from V and 0 from J, leaving 16 bases between them. CDR1 and CDR2 (germline): GTSNPN, SVGIG (reference sequence). CDR3 bases: TGTGCCTGGAGTTTGGGGGGTGAGTGGGTGAACACTGAAGCTTTCTTT. Amino acids: CAWSLGGEWVNTEAFF. The full variable domain, with the rest looked up from reference TRBV30 and TRBJ1-1, is SQTIHQWPATLVQPVGSPLSLECTVEGTSNPNLYWYRQAAGRGLQLLFYSVGIGQISSEVPQNLSASRPQDRQFILSSKKLLLSDSGFYLCAWSLGGEWVNTEAFFGQGTRLTVV.

In this sample, this clone turned up a few times. The CDR3 DNA is TGCGCCAGCAGCCAAGTCACGGTAGCTAACTATGGCTACACCTTC. Translated, it gives CASSQVTVANYGYTF. This chain connects TRBV4-1 to TRBJ1-2; D unclear. CDR3 length equals 15 residues. Germline loops: CDR1 MGHRA, CDR2 YSYEKL. The V and J ends lost 1 base and 0 bases respectively, with 9 bases between them.

The V and J genes are TRBV9 and TRBJ1-1; tentatively, D is TRBD1 (5 bases). Germline assignment: CDR1 SGDLS and CDR2 YYNGEE. This CDR3 is built from 14 residues. Trimming cost V 6 bases and J 2 bases, with 14 bases left between them. CDR3 region: CASNRLGGNTEAFF. The CDR3 region has the DNA TGTGCCAGCAACCGGTTGGGGGGAAACACTGAAGCTTTCTTT.

V usage is TRBV7-2 and J usage is TRBJ2-1; D uncertain. With 7 bases removed from V and 7 bases from J, the gap between germline ends came to 14 bases. The CDR3 is 13 residues long. The V gene's germline CDR1 is SGHTA and CDR2 FQGNSA. The CDR3 DNA is TGTGCCAGCAATAGAGCTATTCGGAATGAGCAGTTCTTC. Protein product: CASNRAIRNEQFF.

The genes are TRBV29-1 and TRBJ2-5, with 12 bases aligning to TRBD1. Germline CDR1 is SQVTM and CDR2 is ANQGSEA. There are 16 residues in the CDR3. V dropped 6 bases and J dropped 5; count of bases not matched to a gene: 13. The CDR3 nucleotides are TGCAGCGTGCGGGGGACAGGGGGCGGTATTGGGGAGACCCAGTACTTC. This codes for CSVRGTGGGIGETQYF.

The chain has TRBV7-2 and TRBJ2-7; 7 bases align to TRBD2. Germline V gives CDR1 SGHTA, CDR2 FQGNSA. V lost 5 bases and J lost 10; bases outside the gene matches: 8. This CDR3 comprises 12 residues. The CDR3 DNA is TGTGCCAGCAGCCCGACTAGCCCCCTCCAGTACTTC. It codes for CASSPTSPLQYF. Variable domain in full (rest from reference TRBV7-2 and TRBJ2-7): GAGVSQSPSNKVTEKGKDVELRCDPISGHTALYWYRQSLGQGLEFLIYFQGNSAPDKSGLPSDRFSAERTGGSVSTLTIQRTQQEDSAVYLCASSPTSPLQYFGPGTRLTVT.

CDR3 loop: CASSEASSYEQYF. CDR3 nucleotides: TGCGCCAGCAGTGAGGCTAGCTCCTACGAGCAGTACTTC. The V and J genes are TRBV10-1 and TRBJ2-7; D gene uncertain. The CDR3 loop spans 13 amino acids. V was trimmed by 2 bases and J by 0 bases, leaving 5 bases between them. The germline V gene encodes CDR1 WNHNN and CDR2 SYGVQD (reference sequence).

The gene calls are TRBV7-9 and TRBJ1-1; TRBD1 matches 8 bases. The germline CDR1 and CDR2 sequences are SEHNR and FQNEAQ (reference sequence). Trimming took 4 bases from V and 3 from J; bases not matched to a gene: 10. The CDR3 is 16 amino acids. The CDR3 sequence: CASSSDRAGVDTEAFF. DNA for the CDR3: TGTGCCAGCAGCTCGGACAGGGCGGGGGTGGACACTGAAGCTTTCTTT.

The rearrangement links TRBV2 to TRBJ1-4, with D hard to call. Germline V lookup: CDR1 SNHLY, CDR2 FYNNEI. This CDR3 is built from 14 residues. Trimming left V 6 bases short and J 4 bases short, with 12 bases between. The DNA for the CDR3 is TGTGCCAGCAGAGAGCTAGAGGGTAATGAAAAACTGTTTTTT. This gives the protein CASRELEGNEKLFF.

This clone came up a few times. This sequence joins TRBV29-1 and TRBJ1-3, with D tentatively TRBD1 (5 bases). Germline-derived CDR1 and CDR2 are SQVTM and ANQGSEA. V dropped 6 bases and J dropped 2 bases, with 14 bases sitting between them. The CDR3 length is 14 residues. In DNA, the CDR3 is TGCAGCGTCCGCGGGGAAGGGGCTGGAAACACCATATATTTT. Protein sequence: CSVRGEGAGNTIYF.

The V call is TRBV6-6, the J call TRBJ2-7, with D possibly being TRBD1 (6 bases). V dropped 7 bases and J dropped 6 bases, with 16 bases sitting between them. Germline V gene data show CDR1 as MNHNY and CDR2 as SVGAGI (reference sequence). The CDR3 extends over 13 amino acids. The CDR3 loop reads CASNRDTKGEQYF. Written as DNA, the CDR3 is TGTGCCAGCAACCGGGACACAAAGGGCGAGCAGTACTTC.